The 17 T cell receptor beta chains listed next were all sequenced from one sample in a study of T cell changes during pregnancy in multiple sclerosis. The repertoire was sequenced with immunoSEQ multiplex PCR; TCRdb's copy has only in-frame clones and lacks some. In the table there are about 75,000 clones, 94% of which are singletons. The input for sequencing was CD4+ T cells from peripheral blood mononuclear cells, taken after pregnancy. The receptors originated from a female donor with multiple sclerosis, enrolled in a pregnancy study.

The genes are TRBV19 and TRBJ1-2; 8 bases map to TRBD1. In germline, CDR1 is LNHDA, CDR2 SQIVND (reference sequence). The CDR3 is 15 residues long. The trim removed 6 bases at V and 5 bases at J, leaving 11 bases unmatched. The DNA for the CDR3 is TGTGCCAGTAGCCGACTTGGACAGGGCGCTTATGGCTACACCTTC. Amino acids: CASSRLGQGAYGYTF.

The V call is TRBV28, the J call TRBJ1-1; D might be TRBD1 (6 bases). Germline values: CDR1 MDHEN, CDR2 SYDVKM. The CDR3 sequence is 13 residues long. Trimming removed 8 bases from V and 1 base from J, with 11 bases in between. The CDR3 spells CASETTGNTEAFF. In DNA form, the CDR3 reads TGTGCCAGCGAAACGACAGGGAACACTGAAGCTTTCTTT. The variable domain in full, completed from reference TRBV28 and TRBJ1-1, reads DVKVTQSSRYLVKRTGEKVFLECVQDMDHENMFWYRQDPGLGLRLIYFSYDVKMKEKGDIPEGYSVSREKKERFSLILESASTNQTSMYLCASETTGNTEAFFGQGTRLTVV.

A single count supports this clone. For the CDR3, the DNA is TGTGCCAGTAGTATAGACCCTAGGAGGGGCCTCTACAATGAGCAGTTCTTC. This encodes CASSIDPRRGLYNEQFF. The chain joins TRBV19 to TRBJ2-1; D possibly corresponds to TRBD2 (6 bases). V was cut by 0 bases and J by 3 bases, with 15 bases left in between. The CDR3 has 17 residues. CDR1 is LNHDA and CDR2 is SQIVND in the germline V gene (reference sequence). The full variable domain, in which reference TRBV19 and TRBJ2-1 provide the parts outside the CDR3, is DGGITQSPKYLFRKEGQNVTLSCEQNLNHDAMYWYRQDPGQGLRLIYYSQIVNDFQKGDIAEGYSVSREKKESFPLTVTSAQKNPTAFYLCASSIDPRRGLYNEQFFGPGTRLTVL.

The V gene is TRBV6-1, the J gene TRBJ1-5, with D hard to call. The V end was cut by 5 bases, the J end by 0 bases, with 11 bases between. CDR3 length: 15 residues. Germline loops: CDR1 MNHNS, CDR2 SASEGT. The CDR3 nucleotides read TGTGCCAGCAGTAGGAGGACGGGTAGCAATCAGCCCCAGCATTTT. As protein: CASSRRTGSNQPQHF.

The chain carries TRBV4-2 and TRBJ1-2; D remains unclear. This CDR3 has 12 amino acids. The germline CDR1 and CDR2 sequences are LGHNA and YNFKEQ. V gave up 5 bases and J gave up 7 bases, with 11 bases separating them. CDR3 sequence: CASSTLLAGYTF. The DNA for the CDR3 is TGTGCCAGCAGCACCCTCTTGGCTGGCTACACCTTC.

V and J are TRBV7-8 and TRBJ2-7; 7 nucleotides match TRBD2. CDR3 length: 19 amino acids. V lost 3 bases to trimming and J lost 0 bases; unmatched junction nucleotides: 17. Germline V CDR1 and CDR2: SGHVS, FQNEAQ. Here the CDR3 DNA reads TGTGCCAGCAGCTTTTGGGGCGGGAGCCTAACCCCAATCTCCTACGAGCAGTACTTC. As protein: CASSFWGGSLTPISYEQYF.

J is TRBJ1-5 and V is TRBV30, with D tentatively TRBD1 (5 bases). The CDR3 sequence is 14 residues long. V dropped 0 bases and J dropped 3 bases, with 9 bases sitting between them. In germline, CDR1 is GTSNPN, CDR2 SVGIG (reference sequence). The CDR3 loop is CAWSVRGYNQPQHF. The DNA for the CDR3 is TGTGCCTGGAGTGTACGGGGGTACAATCAGCCCCAGCATTTT.

A remark on this clone: The junction shows a germline mismatch at one end, possibly a read error. The chain is built from TRBV29-1 and TRBJ2-1, with TRBD1 matching over 9 bases. The V gene's germline CDR1 is SQVTM and CDR2 ANQGSEA. CDR3 length: 13 residues. The CDR3 sequence: CNAGTGSSNEQFF. Written as DNA, the CDR3 is TGCAACGCCGGGACAGGGTCCTCCAATGAGCAGTTCTTC.

The CDR3 DNA sequence: TGTGCCAGCAGCTGGGGGGGACAGGGGGCGGCCGGGGAGCTGTTTTTT. This encodes CASSWGGQGAAGELFF. The V gene is TRBV5-4, the J gene TRBJ2-2; 12 bases agree with TRBD1. This CDR3 is built from 16 residues. Trimming took 3 bases from V and 6 from J; bases not matched to a gene: 6. CDR1 and CDR2 from the germline V gene are SGHNT and YYREEE (reference sequence).

The rearrangement joins TRBV28 to TRBJ1-1, with TRBD1 as a possible D gene (6 bases). The V gene's germline CDR1 is MDHEN and CDR2 SYDVKM. V was shortened by 1 base and J by 3 bases, with 12 bases between the two germline ends. The CDR3 contains 15 residues. The DNA for the CDR3 is TGTGCCAGCAGTTTATTAAACAGGGAAGACACTGAAGCTTTCTTT. As protein: CASSLLNREDTEAFF.

V gene TRBV7-8 combines with J gene TRBJ1-1; 10 positions match TRBD1. Germline CDR1 and CDR2: SGHVS and FQNEAQ. J was trimmed by 1 base and V by 5 bases; bases with no gene match: 10. The length of the CDR3 is 17 residues. This chain's CDR3 is CASSTTTGGVSNTEAFF. Written as DNA, the CDR3 is TGTGCCAGCAGCACAACGACAGGGGGCGTCTCGAACACTGAAGCTTTCTTT.

The chain uses TRBV27 and TRBJ2-1, with D maybe TRBD2 (6 bases). Between the trimmed V and J ends, which lost 3 bases and 3 bases, there was a span of 9 bases. The CDR3 has 14 amino acids. From germline, CDR1 is MNHEY and CDR2 SMNVEV (reference sequence). Written as DNA, the CDR3 is TGTGCCAGCAGTTTCTGGGGGGACTACAATGAGCAGTTCTTC. It yields the protein CASSFWGDYNEQFF.

This clone was seen a few times. The V gene is TRBV6-1, the J gene TRBJ1-1, with TRBD1 identical over 7 bases. The J segment lost 0 bases and the V segment lost 6 bases, leaving 4 bases of the junction unmatched. Per germline, CDR1 MNHNS and CDR2 SASEGT. CDR3 length equals 14 residues. Here the CDR3 DNA reads TGTGCCAGCAGATGGGACAGATTGAACACTGAAGCTTTCTTT. The encoded protein is CASRWDRLNTEAFF.

The V gene is TRBV7-9, the J gene TRBJ1-1; tentatively, D is TRBD1 (5 bases). From germline, CDR1 is SEHNR and CDR2 FQNEAQ (reference sequence). Trimming stripped 3 bases from V and 1 base from J, with 6 bases between. The CDR3 spans 13 residues. This CDR3 is CASSLGQNTEAFF. DNA for the CDR3: TGTGCCAGCAGCTTGGGGCAGAACACTGAAGCTTTCTTT.

The V and J genes are TRBV27 and TRBJ1-4; tentatively, D is TRBD1 (6 bases). The CDR3 is 15 amino acids. V was cut by 5 bases and J by 8 bases, with 18 bases left in between. Germline V gives CDR1 MNHEY, CDR2 SMNVEV (reference sequence). The DNA of the CDR3 is TGTGCCAGCAGTCTCGCCGGGACAACAAGGGAAAAACTGTTTTTT. Encoded protein: CASSLAGTTREKLFF.

The J gene is TRBJ1-4, the V gene TRBV7-9, with TRBD1 as a possible D gene (6 bases). The CDR3 runs 15 residues. V was shortened by 0 bases and J by 5 bases, with 10 bases between the two germline ends. The germline V gene encodes CDR1 SEHNR and CDR2 FQNEAQ (reference sequence). CDR3 region: CASSLAGGVNEKLFF. In DNA, the CDR3 is TGTGCCAGCAGCTTAGCAGGGGGAGTAAATGAAAAACTGTTTTTT.

This rearrangement joins TRBV4-1 to TRBJ1-4, with D possibly TRBD1 on 6 matching bases. The CDR3 loop spans 21 amino acids. V lost 3 bases, J lost 0 bases, and 26 bases lay in between. Germline V gene lookup returns CDR1 MGHRA and CDR2 YSYEKL. CDR3 coding DNA: TGCGCCAGCAGCCACCATGGACCTCCGGACAGAGTGCCCGCAACTAATGAAAAACTGTTTTTT. The encoded protein is CASSHHGPPDRVPATNEKLFF.